This passage covers 15 T cell receptor beta chains from one sample sequenced in a study of cytomegalovirus exposure and HLA in healthy donors. PCR amplification relied on 60 Vbeta primers (plus 13 Jbeta primers). Measured with immunoSEQ multiplex PCR; TCRdb has only the in-frame clones, and not every one. This sample has under 250,000 clones, with over 65% found just once. The specimen sequenced was PBMCs. All receptors derive from a man between 18 and 35 years old in good health and CMV-seronegative.

This chain uses TRBV9 with TRBJ1-1; 10 bases map to TRBD1. This CDR3 is 18 amino acids long. Germline CDR1 SGDLS, CDR2 YYNGEE. With V trimmed by 1 base and J by 1 base, 10 bases remained unmatched. The CDR3 loop is CASSVRDRGPLENTEAFF. CDR3 coding DNA: TGTGCCAGCAGCGTAAGGGACAGGGGCCCCCTAGAGAACACTGAAGCTTTCTTT.

V usage is TRBV4-1 and J usage is TRBJ2-5, with 15 bases matching TRBD2. The CDR3 spans 18 residues. Germline CDR1 and CDR2: MGHRA and YSYEKL. After removal of 0 bases from V and 2 bases from J, the junction contained 4 bases not matched to a gene. In DNA form, the CDR3 reads TGCGCCAGCAGCCAAGATACCGGACTAGCGGGAGGGCAAGAGACCCAGTACTTC. Its protein is CASSQDTGLAGGQETQYF.

The CDR3 bases are TGTGCCAGCAGTTTTTCTAAGTCGGGAGGCTTCTCCTACGAGCAGTACTTC. It translates to CASSFSKSGGFSYEQYF. The chain joins TRBV27 to TRBJ2-7, with 7 bases lining up with TRBD2. Germline-derived CDR1 and CDR2 are MNHEY and SMNVEV (reference sequence). J gave up 0 bases and V 3 bases, and 11 bases lay outside the gene matches. This CDR3 region has 17 residues.

This chain uses TRBV7-9 with TRBJ1-5; 7 bases are shared with TRBD1. This CDR3 spans 12 amino acids. CDR1 is SEHNR and CDR2 is FQNEAQ in the germline V gene (reference sequence). J gave up 5 bases and V 7 bases, and 2 bases lay outside the gene matches. The CDR3: CASTTGDQPQHF. As DNA, the CDR3 is TGTGCCAGCACCACAGGGGATCAGCCCCAGCATTTT.

V usage is TRBV28 and J usage is TRBJ2-7, with TRBD1 matching over 7 bases. CDR3 length equals 12 residues. Trimming took 5 bases from V and 5 from J; bases not matched to a gene: 3. Germline V gene sequence: CDR1 MDHEN, CDR2 SYDVKM. CDR3 amino acids: CASSPTGNEQYF. The CDR3 nucleotides read TGTGCCAGCAGTCCGACAGGGAACGAGCAGTACTTC. The entire variable domain, with the rest obtained from reference TRBV28 and TRBJ2-7, is as follows: DVKVTQSSRYLVKRTGEKVFLECVQDMDHENMFWYRQDPGLGLRLIYFSYDVKMKEKGDIPEGYSVSREKKERFSLILESASTNQTSMYLCASSPTGNEQYFGPGTRLTVT.

In its sample, this clone was seen once. This chain joins TRBV29-1 and TRBJ2-1; 8 bases line up with TRBD2. V lost 7 bases to trimming and J lost 6 bases; unmatched junction nucleotides: 11. The CDR3 is 14 residues long. Germline assignment: CDR1 SQVTM and CDR2 ANQGSEA. DNA for the CDR3: TGCAGCGGGACTCTCGGGAGGGCCGGCAATGAGCAGTTCTTC. Its translation: CSGTLGRAGNEQFF.

The rearrangement links TRBV18 to TRBJ1-1; maybe TRBD1 (6 bases). This CDR3 region has 14 residues. V dropped 2 bases and J dropped 1 base, with 8 bases sitting between them. CDR1 KGHSH and CDR2 LQKENI come from the germline V gene. This chain's CDR3 is CASSPWTENTEAFF. The DNA of the CDR3 is TGTGCCAGCTCACCATGGACAGAGAACACTGAAGCTTTCTTT.

V gene TRBV5-4 combines with J gene TRBJ1-1; 10 nucleotides agree with TRBD1. The CDR3 is 16 amino acids. From germline, CDR1 is SGHNT and CDR2 YYREEE (reference sequence). V dropped 4 bases and J dropped 14; count of bases not matched to a gene: 20. This CDR3 reads CASSTGTGASELGRFF. The CDR3 DNA follows: TGTGCCAGCAGCACCGGGACAGGGGCCTCCGAACTGGGGAGGTTCTTT.

With regard to this clone: Different DNA sequences within this sample yield the same CDR3. The chain couples TRBV2 to TRBJ2-3, with D tentatively TRBD1 (6 bases). The CDR3 has 13 amino acids. Germline lookup yields CDR1 SNHLY and CDR2 FYNNEI. V lost 7 bases and J 4 bases, leaving 12 bases between the germline ends. The CDR3: CASTQGWADTQYF. The CDR3 DNA reads TGTGCCAGCACCCAGGGGTGGGCAGATACGCAGTATTTT.

This clone was detected only a few times. V is TRBV5-5 and J is TRBJ1-2; tentatively, D is TRBD1 (5 bases). Deletions cut 4 bases from V and 5 bases from J, with 18 bases between. The CDR3 loop spans 15 amino acids. The germline gives CDR1 SGHKS, CDR2 YYEKEE (reference sequence). This CDR3 is CASSEQLTATYGYTF. CDR3 sequence (DNA): TGTGCCAGCAGCGAACAACTGACAGCTACTTATGGCTACACCTTC.

CDR3 region: CASSLLAGGDNEQFF. CDR3 bases: TGTGCCAGCAGCCTTCTAGCGGGAGGGGACAATGAGCAGTTCTTC. This chain links TRBV5-4 with TRBJ2-1, with 12 bases identical to TRBD2. This CDR3 region has 15 residues. V shed 4 bases and J 5 bases; nucleotides not matched to a gene: 4. Germline V lookup: CDR1 SGHNT, CDR2 YYREEE (reference sequence).

This clone was found a few times. The chain is built from TRBV5-1 and TRBJ2-5; the match to TRBD2 covers 14 bases. Germline lookup yields CDR1 SGHRS and CDR2 YFSETQ. With V trimmed by 4 bases and J by 4 bases, 9 bases remained unmatched. CDR3 length equals 17 residues. The CDR3 DNA reads as TGCGCCAGCAGCCCGGGACTAGCGGGAGCGCTCGGAGAGACCCAGTACTTC. It specifies CASSPGLAGALGETQYF.

The chain has TRBV5-4 and TRBJ2-3; 12 bases are a match to TRBD2. The V and J ends lost 4 bases and 2 bases, in that order; junction bases with no gene match: 5. Germline-derived CDR1 and CDR2 are SGHNT and YYREEE (reference sequence). This CDR3 spans 16 amino acids. CDR3 loop: CASSRGLAGTTDTQYF. The CDR3 DNA is TGTGCCAGCAGCCGGGGACTAGCGGGTACCACAGATACGCAGTATTTT.

Note on this clone: One end of the junction fails to match germline, which may point to a read error. The sample carries other DNA sequences with the same CDR3. The V and J genes are TRBV5-1 and TRBJ1-4, with 10 positions matching TRBD1. The CDR3 totals 15 residues. Germline V gene lookup returns CDR1 SGHRS and CDR2 YFSETQ. DNA for the CDR3: TGCGCCAGCAGACGACAGGGGGCGACTAATGAAAAGCTGTTTTTT. Translation: CASRRQGATNEKLFF.

The V call is TRBV30, the J call TRBJ2-2, with 7 nucleotides matching TRBD1. Germline V gene sequence: CDR1 GTSNPN, CDR2 SVGIG (reference sequence). V shed 4 bases and J 4 bases; nucleotides not matched to a gene: 6. The CDR3 spans 14 residues. CDR3 in DNA: TGTGCCTGGAAAGGGGACAGCCCCACCGGGGAGCTGTTTTTT. Protein product: CAWKGDSPTGELFF.